These T cell receptor beta chains were read from a single sample in a study of shared clonotypes between healthy human individuals. Clones were sequenced by immunoSEQ multiplex PCR, and TCRdb holds only the in-frame ones, with some missing. The sample comprises about 2.4 million clones, 93% of which are singletons, and approximately 0.36% rests with the top ten. What was sequenced was naive CD4+ T cells from PBMCs. Receptor source: a man younger than 35 in good health. Some clones in this sample may be carry-over from other donors' samples. Both conserved end residues are part of each CDR3. Each record gives: D gene, J gene, V gene, CDR3 protein. D genes are given only for firm matches.

d_gene: NA; j_gene: TRBJ2-7; v_gene: TRBV5-1; CDR3aa: CASSLTPQFEQYF
d_gene: NA; j_gene: TRBJ1-2; v_gene: TRBV19; CDR3aa: CASSLPRYGYTF
d_gene: TRBD2; j_gene: TRBJ2-7; v_gene: TRBV9; CDR3aa: CASSVGGSAYEQYF
d_gene: NA; j_gene: TRBJ2-1; v_gene: TRBV9; CDR3aa: CASSVGRNNEQFF
d_gene: NA; j_gene: TRBJ1-1; v_gene: TRBV28; CDR3aa: CASSPPTANTEAFF
d_gene: NA; j_gene: TRBJ1-5; v_gene: TRBV2; CDR3aa: CASSDVYGGNQPQHF
d_gene: NA; j_gene: TRBJ1-2; v_gene: TRBV11-2; CDR3aa: CASSLDSSSPPYGYTF
d_gene: NA; j_gene: TRBJ1-1; v_gene: TRBV7-3; CDR3aa: CASSLMGMNTEAFF
d_gene: TRBD1; j_gene: TRBJ2-1; v_gene: TRBV9; CDR3aa: CASSVAGTGEAYNEQFF
d_gene: TRBD2; j_gene: TRBJ2-1; v_gene: TRBV19; CDR3aa: CASSIRTSGSNEQFF